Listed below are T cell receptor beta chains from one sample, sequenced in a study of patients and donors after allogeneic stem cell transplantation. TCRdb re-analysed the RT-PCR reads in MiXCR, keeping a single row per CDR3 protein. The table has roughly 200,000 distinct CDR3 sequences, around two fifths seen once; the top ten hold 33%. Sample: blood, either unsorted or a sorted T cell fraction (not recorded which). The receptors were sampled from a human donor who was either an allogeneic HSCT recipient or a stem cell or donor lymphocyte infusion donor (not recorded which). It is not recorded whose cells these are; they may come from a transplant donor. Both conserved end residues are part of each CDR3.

CDR3 protein: CASSLDQGWDGYTF; V gene: TRBV7-2; J gene: TRBJ1-2
CDR3 protein: CASSLTQGASGQPQHF; V gene: TRBV2; J gene: TRBJ1-5
CDR3 protein: CASSFLGTGGNTIYF; V gene: TRBV5-6; J gene: TRBJ1-3
CDR3 protein: CASTATAGSQETQYF; V gene: TRBV6-6; J gene: TRBJ2-5
CDR3 protein: CASSLRGQNIQYF; V gene: TRBV7-9; J gene: TRBJ2-4
CDR3 protein: CASSQVTSANNEQFF; V gene: TRBV14; J gene: TRBJ2-1
CDR3 protein: CASSLGQSTSGNTIYF; V gene: TRBV7-6; J gene: TRBJ1-3
CDR3 protein: CASSQDRSSDTQYF; V gene: TRBV3-1; J gene: TRBJ2-3
CDR3 protein: CASSRRGGDGTEAFF; V gene: TRBV7-9; J gene: TRBJ1-1
CDR3 protein: CASSWSSGLNTEAFF; V gene: TRBV6-5; J gene: TRBJ1-1
CDR3 protein: CASRPDSRGSYNEQFF; V gene: TRBV5-1; J gene: TRBJ2-1
CDR3 protein: CASALQTGTGGSPLHF; V gene: TRBV14; J gene: TRBJ1-6
CDR3 protein: CAWSPLDRVSNEQYF; V gene: TRBV30; J gene: TRBJ2-7
CDR3 protein: CASSPTQQGYYGYTF; V gene: TRBV3-1; J gene: TRBJ1-2
CDR3 protein: CASSPWDTNTEAFF; V gene: TRBV12-3/TRBV12-4; J gene: TRBJ1-1
CDR3 protein: CASSLVQLVLYNEQFF; V gene: TRBV7-2; J gene: TRBJ2-1